The table lists the clone carrying this T cell receptor beta chain with a count of one. This record belongs to a study of blood T cell repertoires in COVID-19. The overall study: The cDNA or gDNA used as material had been derived from T cells, B-cell-depleted T cells, or PBMCs.

Sequenced by immunoSEQ multiplex PCR; TCRdb stores in-frame clones only, minus some. The repertoire includes fewer than 90,000 clones, roughly 88% of them detected once, and around 0.44% sits in the top ten. The sequence came from a man between 60 and 75 years old with acute or convalescent COVID-19. The sample was peripheral blood.

CDR3 sequence (DNA): TGTGCCAGCAGCAAAGTACAGGTAAATCAGCCCCAGCATTTT. Protein: CASSKVQVNQPQHF. This rearrangement joins TRBV21-1 to TRBJ1-5; the tabulated D call, TRBD1, remains unverified against the DNA. TRBV21-1 is deemed a pseudogene. CDR3 length: 14 amino acids.